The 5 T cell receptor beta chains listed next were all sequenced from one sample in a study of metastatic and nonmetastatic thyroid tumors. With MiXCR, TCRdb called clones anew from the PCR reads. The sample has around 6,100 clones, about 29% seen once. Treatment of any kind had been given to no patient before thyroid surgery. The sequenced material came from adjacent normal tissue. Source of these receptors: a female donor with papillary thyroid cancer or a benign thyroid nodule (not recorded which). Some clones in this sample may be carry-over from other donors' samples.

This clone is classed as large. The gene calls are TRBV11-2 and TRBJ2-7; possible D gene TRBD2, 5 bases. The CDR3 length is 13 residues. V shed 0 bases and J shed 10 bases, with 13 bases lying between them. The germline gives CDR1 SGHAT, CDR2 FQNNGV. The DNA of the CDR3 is TGTGCCAGCAGCTTAGAACCACGGGGTGTACAGTACTTC. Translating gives CASSLEPRGVQYF.

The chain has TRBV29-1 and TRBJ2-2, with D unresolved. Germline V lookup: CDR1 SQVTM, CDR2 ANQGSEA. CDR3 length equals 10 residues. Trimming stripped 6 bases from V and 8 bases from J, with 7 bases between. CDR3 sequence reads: CSVGSGELFF. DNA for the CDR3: TGCAGCGTCGGGTCAGGGGAGCTGTTTTTT.

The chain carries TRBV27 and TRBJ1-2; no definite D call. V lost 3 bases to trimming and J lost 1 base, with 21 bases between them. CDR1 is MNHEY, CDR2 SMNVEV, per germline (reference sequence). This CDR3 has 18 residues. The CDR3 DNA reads TGTGCCAGCAGTTTCTATCTACGGAGGGCAGACGTTAACTATGGCTACACCTTC. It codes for CASSFYLRRADVNYGYTF.

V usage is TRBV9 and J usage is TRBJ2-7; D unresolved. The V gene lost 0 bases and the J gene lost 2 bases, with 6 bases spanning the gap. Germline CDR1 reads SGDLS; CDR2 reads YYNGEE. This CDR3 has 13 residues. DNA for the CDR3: TGTGCCAGCAGCGTAGGACTGACCTACGAGCAGTACTTC. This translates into CASSVGLTYEQYF.

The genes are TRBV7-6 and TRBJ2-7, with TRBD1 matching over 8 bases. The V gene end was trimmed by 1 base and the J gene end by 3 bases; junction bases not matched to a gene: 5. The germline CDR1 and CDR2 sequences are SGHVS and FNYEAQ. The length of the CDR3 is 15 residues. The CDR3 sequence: CASSLEVGQGYEQYF. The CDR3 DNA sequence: TGTGCCAGCAGCTTAGAGGTCGGACAGGGCTACGAGCAGTACTTC.